This is a list of T cell receptor beta chains from one sample in a study of T cell repertoires in cytomegalovirus infection. TCRdb re-analysed the reads in MiXCR, keeping a single row per CDR3 protein. The sample has about 260,000 distinct CDR3 sequences; roughly 9% are singletons. Sequenced sample: PBMCs. These receptor sequences come from a human donor in good health (CMV status not recorded). Some clones in this sample may be carry-over from other donors' samples. The CDR3 runs from the conserved cysteine through the conserved F or W. The order of the fields is CDR3 DNA, CDR3 protein, J gene, clone size, D gene, V gene. The D gene is left open where the match is weak. Some rows have no size entry. The others give once, few or many, or a class for an expanded clone.

cdr3_nt: TGTGCCGTTAAGGGGACAGGGTTTTCAGGGGCCAACGTCCTGACTTTC
cdr3_aa: CAVKGTGFSGANVLTF
j_call: TRBJ2-6
clone_size: few
d_call: TRBD1
v_call: TRBV28

cdr3_nt: TGTGCCAGCAGAAAGGGCGATAGCAATCAGCCCCAGCATTTT
cdr3_aa: CASRKGDSNQPQHF
j_call: TRBJ1-5
clone_size: many
d_call: NA
v_call: TRBV6-1

cdr3_nt: TGTGCCAGCAGCTTGGGGCACCGGAACACCGGGGAGCTGTTTTTT
cdr3_aa: CASSLGHRNTGELFF
j_call: TRBJ2-2
clone_size: few
d_call: NA
v_call: TRBV5-6

cdr3_nt: TGCAGTGCTAGAGATTCTTACAGGGTCAATGAGCAGTTCTTC
cdr3_aa: CSARDSYRVNEQFF
j_call: TRBJ2-1
clone_size: few
d_call: NA
v_call: TRBV20-1

cdr3_nt: TGTGCCAGCAGCGCGGGACTAGAGGTCTCTGAGCAGTTCTTC
cdr3_aa: CASSAGLEVSEQFF
j_call: TRBJ2-1
clone_size: few
d_call: TRBD2
v_call: TRBV7-9

cdr3_nt: TGTGCCAGCAGCTTACTACAGGGAACTAACTATGGCTACACCTTC
cdr3_aa: CASSLLQGTNYGYTF
j_call: TRBJ1-2
clone_size: once
d_call: NA
v_call: TRBV11-2

cdr3_nt: TGTGCCAGCAGCTTAGCGACAGGGGGAATCCTCTCTGGAAACACCATATATTTT
cdr3_aa: CASSLATGGILSGNTIYF
j_call: TRBJ1-3
clone_size: many
d_call: TRBD1
v_call: TRBV7-6

cdr3_nt: TGTGCCAGCAGTTACCAGGGAAGCACAGATACGCAGTATTTT
cdr3_aa: CASSYQGSTDTQYF
j_call: TRBJ2-3
clone_size: many
d_call: NA
v_call: TRBV6-2/TRBV6-3

cdr3_nt: TGTGCCAGCAGCCAGGGACAGAACACCGGGGAGCTGTTTTTT
cdr3_aa: CASSQGQNTGELFF
j_call: TRBJ2-2
clone_size: many
d_call: NA
v_call: TRBV7-6

cdr3_nt: TGTGCCAGCAGCTTTTGTCGAGAACATAGCAATCAGCCCCAGCATTTT
cdr3_aa: CASSFCREHSNQPQHF
j_call: TRBJ1-5
clone_size: NA
d_call: NA
v_call: TRBV7-4

cdr3_nt: TGCAGTGCTAGTGATCCTAGCGGGGGGGAGACCCAGTACTTC
cdr3_aa: CSASDPSGGETQYF
j_call: TRBJ2-5
clone_size: NA
d_call: TRBD2
v_call: TRBV20-1